This TCR beta chain was captured by sequencing in a study of shared clonotypes between healthy human individuals. Study-level information: CD4 naive cells filled three plates per donor, CD4 memory three, CD8 naive two and CD8 memory one. General study results and limits: Sequencing depth was expected to affect clonotype sharing among donors.

Germline V CDR1 and CDR2: MGHRA, YSYEKL. The CDR3 covers 16 residues. With 0 bases clipped from V and 2 bases from J, the junction kept 5 bases outside the gene matches. Points on this clone: The antigen is undetermined.

The method was immunoSEQ multiplex PCR; TCRdb's version includes in-frame clones alone and lacks a portion of them. Of over 2 million clones in the sample, about 95% were seen once. CD8 cells classed as naive were CD45RO-negative and positively selected for CCR7, excluding terminally differentiated effector memory CD45RA+ cells. The clonotype originates from a man aged 18 to 30 in good health. Source material: naive CD8+ T cells sorted from blood. J is TRBJ2-3 and V is TRBV4-1; 7 bases match TRBD2. CDR3 in amino acids: CASSQEWSGVTDTQYF. CDR3 DNA: TGCGCCAGCAGCCAAGAGTGGAGCGGGGTCACAGATACGCAGTATTTT.